This TCR beta chain comes out of a study of control samples from healthy donors and cancer patients. This clone was observed a few times. Clones were read by immunoSEQ multiplex PCR, and TCRdb kept only the in-frame ones, dropping some. The table records some 130,000 clones, 88% of them present only once. The CDR3 covers 13 residues. Trimming removed 4 bases at V and 5 bases at J, with 9 bases between. Germline-derived CDR1 and CDR2 are ENHRY and SYGVKD. The receptor was isolated from a woman between 25 and 40 years old in good health. The V gene is TRBV10-3, the J gene TRBJ1-5, with a possible D match to TRBD1 (5 bases). The sequenced material came from blood. CDR3 sequence (DNA): TGTGCCATCAGTGCCACACAGGATCAGCCCCAGCATTTT. Translating gives CAISATQDQPQHF.